One sample yielded the 8 T cell receptor beta chains listed below, sequenced in a study of cytomegalovirus exposure and HLA in healthy donors. Researchers ran the PCR with 60 Vbeta and 13 Jbeta primers. TCRdb keeps only in-frame clones here, not all; method: immunoSEQ multiplex PCR. The table includes some 200,000 clones, 77% detected once. Material: PBMCs. Receptors were obtained from a woman aged 55-70 years in good health and CMV-seropositive.

The V call is TRBV7-9, the J call TRBJ2-7; TRBD2 agrees at 11 bases. The CDR3 sequence is 18 residues long. V was pared by 7 bases and J by 1 base, with 15 bases of the junction left unmatched. Germline CDR1 reads SEHNR; CDR2 reads FQNEAQ (reference sequence). CDR3 nucleotide sequence: TGTGCCAGCACTCGACTAGCGGGAACCTACCGGGAGTCCTACGAGCAGTACTTC. Amino acid sequence: CASTRLAGTYRESYEQYF.

The chain carries TRBV9 and TRBJ1-1; 10 bases match TRBD1. The CDR3 extends over 15 amino acids. The V segment lost 1 base and the J segment 5 bases; nucleotides outside the gene matches: 5. The V gene's germline CDR1 is SGDLS and CDR2 YYNGEE. The CDR3 spells CASSVSGTGATEAFF. The DNA of the CDR3 is TGTGCCAGCAGCGTAAGTGGGACAGGGGCTACTGAAGCTTTCTTT.

J is TRBJ1-2 and V is TRBV9; D is unresolved. Germline CDR1 SGDLS, CDR2 YYNGEE. Between the trimmed V and J ends, which lost 4 bases and 2 bases, there was a span of 9 bases. The CDR3 spans 13 residues. The CDR3 loop is CASSPPGNYGYTF. The CDR3 DNA follows: TGTGCCAGCAGCCCCCCGGGAAACTATGGCTACACCTTC.

V usage is TRBV5-1 and J usage is TRBJ2-3; D gene ambiguous. CDR1 is SGHRS and CDR2 is YFSETQ in the germline V gene. The V gene lost 0 bases and the J gene lost 1 base, with 6 bases spanning the gap. CDR3 length: 14 amino acids. The CDR3 spells CASSLVAGTDTQYF. CDR3 sequence (DNA): TGCGCCAGCAGCTTGGTGGCAGGCACAGATACGCAGTATTTT.

This clone was seen once. The chain links TRBV21-1 to TRBJ2-7; the table's TRBD2 call for D was not verified on the DNA. TRBV21-1 is listed as a pseudogene. CDR3 length: 19 amino acids. Written as DNA, the CDR3 is TGTGCCAGCAGCAGAGGACTAGCACTTAGACCAAGGAGCTCCTACGAGCAGTACTTC. It is translated as CASSRGLALRPRSSYEQYF.

The chain recombines TRBV7-9 with TRBJ2-3; 7 positions agree with TRBD1. V trimming: 5 bases; J trimming: 2 bases; junction bases outside the gene matches: 4. The CDR3 runs 14 residues. The V gene's germline CDR1 is SEHNR and CDR2 FQNEAQ (reference sequence). In DNA, the CDR3 is TGTGCCAGCAGCACCACAGGGGACACAGATACGCAGTATTTT. Protein product: CASSTTGDTDTQYF.

The sample holds one count of this clone. The chain joins TRBV6-6 to TRBJ2-1, with TRBD1 matching 9 bases. The CDR3 runs to 13 residues. The V gene's germline CDR1 is MNHNY and CDR2 SVGAGI (reference sequence). With 7 bases clipped from V and 9 bases from J, the junction kept 7 bases outside the gene matches. CDR3 in amino acids: CASNRGRDGEQFF. The DNA of the CDR3 is TGTGCCAGCAACAGGGGGCGAGATGGTGAGCAGTTCTTC.

J is TRBJ1-5 and V is TRBV27; perhaps TRBD1 as D (5 bases). Per germline, CDR1 MNHEY and CDR2 SMNVEV (reference sequence). V was trimmed by 6 bases and J by 6 bases, leaving 15 bases between them. This CDR3 has 14 residues. As DNA, the CDR3 is TGTGCCAGCAGACGGGGGGGAAGGGGTCAGCCCCAGCATTTT. Translated: CASRRGGRGQPQHF.